This T cell receptor (beta chain) was documented in a study of control samples from healthy donors and cancer patients. CDR3 size: 14 residues. Germline CDR1 reads SGDLS; CDR2 reads YYNGEE. Some clones are missing from TCRdb's copy, which holds only in-frame ones; the method was immunoSEQ multiplex PCR. Of 260,000 or so clones listed, more than 65% were seen once; the top ten hold about an eighth. About this clone: Germline is not matched at one junction end, which may reflect a read error.

The specimen was PBMCs. The chain uses TRBV9 and TRBJ2-1; perhaps TRBD2 as D (6 bases). The source of this sequence is a woman aged 55-75 years with lung cancer. The CDR3 DNA sequence: TGTGCCAGCAGCCCGCGGGACTCCAACAATGAGCAGTTCTTC. Amino acid sequence: CASSPRDSNNEQFF.